These 25 T cell receptor beta chains were all obtained from the same sample, sequenced in a study of blood T cell repertoires in COVID-19. TCRdb's copy holds only in-frame clones and misses some; the assay was immunoSEQ multiplex PCR. This sample has roughly 380,000 clones, with more than 70% found just once. The sequencing input was PBMCs or T cells enriched from blood (not recorded which). These TCRs come from a man younger than 45 who had recovered from COVID-19.

This sequence joins TRBV20-1 and TRBJ2-1; D remains ambiguous. The CDR3 extends over 13 amino acids. The germline V gene encodes CDR1 DFQATT and CDR2 SNEGSKA (reference sequence). V was clipped by 3 bases and J by 5 bases, with 11 bases between them. CDR3 in DNA: TGCAGTGCTAGTAGCAGTGCGGACAATGAGCAGTTCTTC. Translated, it gives CSASSSADNEQFF.

This chain links TRBV5-1 with TRBJ1-4; TRBD1 might be the D (5 bases). Germline-derived CDR1 and CDR2 are SGHRS and YFSETQ. V was trimmed by 0 bases and J by 5 bases, leaving 8 bases between them. This CDR3 has 14 amino acids. The CDR3, as DNA: TGCGCCAGCAGCTTGGCCGGGGGAAATGAAAAACTGTTTTTT. This encodes CASSLAGGNEKLFF.

The rearrangement links TRBV4-3 to TRBJ2-5; TRBD1 matches 10 bases. Germline CDR1 and CDR2: LGHNA and YSLEER. CDR3 length: 15 residues. The V segment lost 3 bases and the J segment 3 bases; nucleotides outside the gene matches: 4. The CDR3 sequence: CASSHGTGEKETQYF. The CDR3 DNA follows: TGCGCCAGCAGCCACGGGACAGGGGAAAAAGAGACCCAGTACTTC.

The chain links TRBV5-6 to TRBJ1-1, with 7 bases that match TRBD1. This CDR3 comprises 15 residues. Trimming at V came to 0 bases and at J to 3 bases, leaving 5 bases not matched to a gene. Germline lookup yields CDR1 SGHDT and CDR2 YYEEEE. For the CDR3, the DNA is TGTGCCAGCAGCTTGGGGGCAGGGGGTGACACTGAAGCTTTCTTT. It yields the protein CASSLGAGGDTEAFF.

This clone was detected only once. V usage is TRBV5-1 and J usage is TRBJ1-4; no reliable D call. Germline V gene lookup returns CDR1 SGHRS and CDR2 YFSETQ. The V end was cut by 3 bases, the J end by 1 base, with 10 bases between. The CDR3 is 15 residues long. CDR3 loop: CASSSDGLTNEKLFF. The CDR3 DNA is TGCGCCAGCAGCTCCGACGGACTAACTAATGAAAAACTGTTTTTT.

The V and J genes are TRBV2 and TRBJ1-1, with TRBD1 matching 7 bases. The CDR3 spans 17 residues. The germline V gene encodes CDR1 SNHLY and CDR2 FYNNEI. J gave up 0 bases and V 6 bases, and 13 bases lay outside the gene matches. The CDR3 DNA sequence: TGTGCCAGCAGCCAAGCGTTCACAGGGGCCTTGAACACTGAAGCTTTCTTT. Residues: CASSQAFTGALNTEAFF.

As to this clone: At the DNA level, this CDR3 is encoded by other sequences in the same sample as well. The chain uses TRBV6-5 and TRBJ1-1, with TRBD1 matching 7 bases. The CDR3 extends over 14 amino acids. Trimming cost V 1 base and J 4 bases; bases outside gene matches: 3. CDR1 and CDR2 from the germline V gene are MNHEY and SVGAGI. The DNA of the CDR3 is TGTGCCAGCAGTTACTGGCAGGGGGGCACTGAAGCTTTCTTT. Translated, it gives CASSYWQGGTEAFF.

The V and J genes are TRBV11-2 and TRBJ2-7; 9 bases are a match to TRBD1. J gave up 0 bases and V 6 bases, and 6 bases lay outside the gene matches. CDR3 length equals 15 residues. Germline V CDR1 and CDR2: SGHAT, FQNNGV. CDR3 DNA sequence: TGTGCCAGCAGTCCCGGACAGGGGAGCTCCTACGAGCAGTACTTC. As protein: CASSPGQGSSYEQYF.

The chain has TRBV9 and TRBJ2-6, with 7 nucleotides matching TRBD2. Trimming cost V 0 bases and J 0 bases; bases outside gene matches: 6. The germline CDR1 and CDR2 sequences are SGDLS and YYNGEE. The CDR3 totals 18 residues. The DNA of the CDR3 is TGTGCCAGCAGCGTAGGGCTAGCGGTGAACTCTGGGGCCAACGTCCTGACTTTC. This codes for CASSVGLAVNSGANVLTF.

The sample holds a few counts of this clone. J is TRBJ1-1 and V is TRBV21-1; the D call of TRBD1 is as the table states it, not checked on the DNA. TRBV21-1 corresponds to a pseudogene. The CDR3 is made up of 18 amino acids. The CDR3 is CASSKARAGVRMNTEAFF. CDR3 sequence (DNA): TGTGCCAGCAGCAAAGCGCGGGCAGGGGTTCGGATGAACACTGAAGCTTTCTTT.

This CDR3 is CASSKRASNQPQHF. CDR3 coding DNA: TGTGCCAGCTCAAAACGTGCGAGCAATCAGCCCCAGCATTTT. The chain recombines TRBV18 with TRBJ1-5; unclear D gene. Germline V CDR1 and CDR2: KGHSH, LQKENI. The CDR3 has 14 residues. V was clipped by 5 bases and J by 1 base, with 9 bases between them.

The rearrangement links TRBV9 to TRBJ2-5, with D maybe TRBD2 (7 bases). Trimming removed 4 bases at V and 5 bases at J, with 21 bases between. Germline CDR1 and CDR2: SGDLS and YYNGEE. The CDR3 contains 16 residues. The CDR3 reads CASSPPGGRGRETQYF. CDR3 bases: TGTGCCAGCAGCCCTCCCGGGGGGCGGGGCAGGGAGACCCAGTACTTC.

V is TRBV12-3 or TRBV12-4 and J is TRBJ1-5, with D uncertain. The length of the CDR3 is 13 residues. Trimming left V 7 bases short and J 2 bases short, with 9 bases between. The CDR3 sequence: CASNLSGNQPQHF. The CDR3 coding sequence is TGTGCCAGCAACCTATCGGGCAATCAGCCCCAGCATTTT.

V gene TRBV10-3 combines with J gene TRBJ1-6; D gene unclear. Germline V gives CDR1 ENHRY, CDR2 SYGVKD. The CDR3 contains 12 residues. V lost 3 bases and J lost 7, with 4 bases in between. In DNA, the CDR3 is TGTGCCATCAGTGACCCGAATTCACCCCTCCACTTT. Encoded protein: CAISDPNSPLHF.

The CDR3 region is CASSLGGIGYTF. As DNA, the CDR3 is TGTGCCAGCAGTTTAGGAGGGATTGGCTACACCTTC. The rearrangement links TRBV12-3 or TRBV12-4 to TRBJ1-2; unclear D gene. The CDR3 has 12 amino acids. Trimming took 1 base from V and 7 from J, leaving 7 bases between them.

The V gene is TRBV30, the J gene TRBJ1-2; maybe TRBD1 (6 bases). This CDR3 has 11 residues. From germline, CDR1 is GTSNPN and CDR2 SVGIG (reference sequence). Trimming pared 7 bases from V and 6 bases from J, leaving 12 bases between. CDR3 loop: CAFSTGDGYTF. The CDR3 region has the DNA TGTGCCTTTTCGACAGGCGATGGCTACACCTTC.

The table lists this clone with a few counts. The chain is built from TRBV14 and TRBJ2-5; D remains unclear. Germline CDR1 reads SGHDN; CDR2 reads FVKESK. Trimming shortened V by 0 bases and J by 5 bases, and 19 bases separated the two germline ends. The CDR3 is 17 amino acids. CDR3 amino acids: CASSQDHKASRRETQYF. For the CDR3, the DNA is TGTGCCAGCAGCCAAGATCATAAGGCTTCTCGGCGGGAGACCCAGTACTTC.

The gene calls are TRBV23-1 and TRBJ2-3, with TRBD2 as a possible D gene (7 bases). TRBV23-1 is an ORF for which the function is uncertain. The germline V and J ends were trimmed by 5 bases and 4 bases, with 16 bases remaining between them. CDR3 length: 15 amino acids. In DNA form, the CDR3 reads TGCGCCAGCAGTTACAGGGAGGGAGGTGCAGATACGCAGTATTTT. It is translated as CASSYREGGADTQYF.

This chain uses TRBV7-8 with TRBJ2-7, with D maybe TRBD2 (6 bases). V lost 5 bases to trimming and J lost 0 bases, with 14 bases between them. The CDR3 contains 15 residues. Germline CDR1 and CDR2: SGHVS and FQNEAQ. The CDR3 DNA follows: TGTGCCAGCAGCCCCCGGGCGGGAACCTCCTACGAGCAGTACTTC. This encodes CASSPRAGTSYEQYF. Combining the CDR3 with reference TRBV7-8 and TRBJ2-7 gives the whole variable domain GAGVSQSPRYKVAKRGQDVALRCDPISGHVSLFWYQQALGQGPEFLTYFQNEAQLDKSGLPSDRFFAERPEGSVSTLKIQRTQQEDSAVYLCASSPRAGTSYEQYFGPGTRLTVT.

This clone was seen just once. This CDR3 is CASSESGTVGTEAFF. CDR3 DNA: TGTGCCAGCAGCGAATCCGGGACTGTCGGGACTGAAGCTTTCTTT. The genes are TRBV7-2 and TRBJ1-1; a possible D gene is TRBD1 (5 bases). The CDR3 is 15 amino acids. The germline V and J ends were trimmed by 5 bases and 5 bases, with 18 bases remaining between them. Germline V gene data show CDR1 as SGHTA and CDR2 as FQGNSA.

V gene TRBV12-3 or TRBV12-4 combines with J gene TRBJ2-1, with D possibly matching TRBD1 (5 bases). V gave up 6 bases and J gave up 4 bases, with 10 bases separating them. CDR3 size: 13 residues. CDR3 protein: CASRAQGYNEQFF. The CDR3, as DNA: TGTGCCAGCAGGGCTCAGGGATACAATGAGCAGTTCTTC.

V usage is TRBV11-2 and J usage is TRBJ2-7; no definite D call. The CDR3 is 12 amino acids. Trimming removed 5 bases from V and 1 base from J, with 6 bases in between. The germline V gene has CDR1 SGHAT and CDR2 FQNNGV. As DNA, the CDR3 is TGTGCCAGCAGCCTCTCTTCCTACGAGCAGTACTTC. Its protein is CASSLSSYEQYF.

This clone was found once. V usage is TRBV19 and J usage is TRBJ1-4, with D possibly matching TRBD1 (5 bases). This CDR3 is built from 15 residues. V lost 5 bases and J lost 0, with 10 bases in between. The V gene's germline CDR1 is LNHDA and CDR2 SQIVND (reference sequence). The CDR3 protein is CASSQQVSTNEKLFF. DNA of the CDR3: TGTGCCAGTAGTCAACAGGTCTCAACTAATGAAAAACTGTTTTTT.

This rearrangement joins TRBV20-1 to TRBJ1-1; 8 bases line up with TRBD1. Unmatched junction bases numbered 5, after V lost 6 bases and J lost 11 bases. The germline gives CDR1 DFQATT, CDR2 SNEGSKA (reference sequence). The CDR3 extends over 10 amino acids. The CDR3 DNA is TGCAGTGCGACCGACAGGGGTGCTTTCTTT. Translating it yields CSATDRGAFF.

The chain combines TRBV7-2 with TRBJ1-6; TRBD1 matches 8 bases. Germline V gives CDR1 SGHTA, CDR2 FQGNSA. The CDR3 is 15 amino acids. The V gene end was trimmed by 1 base and the J gene end by 9 bases; junction bases not matched to a gene: 5. This CDR3 is CASSLVWTGSSPLHF. CDR3 in DNA: TGTGCCAGCAGCTTAGTTTGGACAGGGTCTTCACCCCTCCACTTT.